This T cell receptor (beta chain) was obtained from a study of cytomegalovirus exposure and HLA in healthy donors. The PCR had 60 Vbeta and 13 Jbeta primers. TCRdb's copy holds only in-frame clones and misses some; the assay was immunoSEQ multiplex PCR. This table holds 160,000 or so clones, approximately 75% found once. Study-wide results and caveats: Further analysis was carried out later, and it showed several of the most significant clusters appearing linked to common viral pathogens. Most observed TCR sequences were rare, whereas some public TCRs were detected in many donors. Some TCR beta chains (164 of them) were listed as cytomegalovirus-associated.

Germline CDR1 LGHNA, CDR2 YSLEER. The CDR3 totals 15 residues. As to this clone: What it binds is unknown.

V is TRBV4-3 and J is TRBJ2-5; 8 nucleotides agree with TRBD1. The J call is in doubt because the DNA end fits TRBJ2-7 better. The TCR was taken from a man between 45 and 60 years old in good health and CMV-seropositive. The sample comprised PBMCs. For the CDR3, the DNA is TGCGCCAGCAGCCAAGAGACAGGGGTGTTCTACGAGCAGTACTTC. Encoded protein: CASSQETGVFYEQYF.